These 4 T cell receptor beta chains share one sample of origin, sequenced in a study of monozygotic twins with inflammatory bowel disease. TCRdb re-called the 5' RACE reads and catalogs CDR3 proteins one per entry, DNA excluded. In total, the table holds 150,000 to 200,000 distinct CDR3 sequences. The specimen was blood. The receptors derive from a human donor with ulcerative colitis or Crohn's disease, or a healthy co-twin of an affected twin (not recorded which).

The chain couples TRBV5-1 to TRBJ2-2; checking the TCRdb D call of TRBD2 is not possible without DNA. The CDR3 loop spans 16 amino acids. CDR1 and CDR2 from the germline V gene are SGHRS and YFSETQ. The chain's CDR3 is CASSPTTSGNTGELFF.

The CDR3 spells CASTQGATSYNEQFF. The genes are TRBV5-1 and TRBJ2-1; TCRdb outputs TRBD1, but without DNA this stays unchecked. The CDR3 contains 15 residues. Germline CDR1 SGHRS, CDR2 YFSETQ.

The rearrangement links TRBV12-3 or TRBV12-4 to TRBJ1-5; there is no DNA to check the TCRdb D call of TRBD1. This CDR3 region has 14 residues. CDR3 loop: CASSTRDRDQPQHF.

This sequence joins TRBV12-3 or TRBV12-4 and TRBJ1-1. The CDR3 consists of 14 residues. This CDR3 is CASSLAAADTEAFF.